This is a list of T cell receptor beta chains from one sample in a study of beta chain features in type 1 diabetes. The protocol was immunoSEQ multiplex PCR, while the TCRdb copy is restricted to in-frame clones and leaves out a portion. Of 250,000 to 350,000 clones in the sample, approximately 9.9% were seen once. The material sequenced was naive CD4+ T cells from blood. The receptors here all came from a woman in her 30s in good health. The CDR3 runs from the conserved cysteine through the conserved F or W. Fields, in order: V gene, J gene, CDR3 length, D gene, clone size, CDR3 protein, CDR3 DNA. A D gene is named only where the DNA matches it firmly. Size is stated for part of the rows, as once, few or many counts, or as a class when the clone is expanded.

TRBV27	TRBJ2-5	14	TRBD2	NA	CASRTSSPWETQYF	TGTGCCAGCCGGACTAGTAGCCCATGGGAGACCCAGTACTTC
TRBV7-3	TRBJ2-3	16	TRBD2	NA	CASSLRLAGGTDTQYF	TGTGCCAGCAGCTTAAGGCTAGCGGGCGGCACAGATACGCAGTATTTT
TRBV20-1	TRBJ2-3	11	NA	few	CSAELTDTQYF	TGCAGTGCTGAGCTGACAGATACGCAGTATTTT
TRBV1	TRBJ2-1	16	NA	NA	CTSSSHTSTPLNEQFF	TGCACCAGCAGCTCCCATACTAGCACCCCCTTAAATGAGCAGTTCTTC
TRBV11-2	TRBJ2-1	14	NA	few	CASSLFRGDNEQFF	TGTGCCAGCAGCTTATTCCGCGGGGACAATGAGCAGTTCTTC
TRBV10-3	TRBJ2-5	15	TRBD2	few	CAISERLAGGETQYF	TGTGCCATCAGTGAGAGGCTAGCGGGTGGAGAGACCCAGTACTTC
TRBV5-6	TRBJ1-2	14	NA	few	CASSFGQGDYGYTF	TGTGCCAGCAGCTTCGGGCAGGGCGACTATGGCTACACCTTC
TRBV4-3	TRBJ2-7	16	TRBD2	few	CASSLRLAGGPYEQYF	TGCGCCAGCAGCCTCCGTCTAGCGGGAGGCCCCTACGAGCAGTACTTC
TRBV11-2	TRBJ2-5	15	NA	NA	CASSSSGRGGETQYF	TGTGCCAGCAGCTCCAGCGGGAGAGGGGGCGAGACCCAGTACTTC
TRBV25-1	TRBJ2-5	14	NA	few	CASSEMASQETQYF	TGTGCCAGCAGTGAGATGGCAAGCCAAGAGACCCAGTACTTC
TRBV7-7	TRBJ2-1	13	TRBD1	few	CASSSGTVNEQFF	TGTGCTAGCAGCTCCGGGACAGTCAATGAGCAGTTCTTC
TRBV19	TRBJ2-5	12	NA	few	CASSTSFGTQYF	TGTGCCAGTAGTACGTCATTCGGGACCCAGTACTTC
TRBV7-9	TRBJ2-7	13	NA	few	CASSRVNVYEQYF	TGTGCCAGCAGCCGCGTCAACGTATACGAGCAGTACTTC
TRBV15	TRBJ2-7	16	TRBD1	NA	CATSTIRQGGSYEQYF	TGTGCCACCAGCACGATTAGACAGGGGGGCTCCTACGAGCAGTACTTC
TRBV7-3	TRBJ2-1	16	TRBD2	NA	CASSSTTSGRLDEQFF	TGTGCCAGCAGCTCTACAACTAGCGGGAGGTTGGATGAGCAGTTCTTC
TRBV27	TRBJ2-7	15	TRBD2	few	CASSLFLAGVAEQYF	TGTGCCAGCAGTTTATTTTTAGCGGGAGTAGCCGAGCAGTACTTC
TRBV18	TRBJ2-1	14	TRBD2	NA	CASSVRRGRNEQFF	TGTGCCAGCTCAGTGAGGCGGGGGAGGAATGAGCAGTTCTTC
TRBV6-5	TRBJ1-2	14	TRBD1	few	CASSYEGANYGYTF	TGTGCCAGCAGTTACGAGGGGGCAAACTATGGCTACACCTTC
TRBV29-1	TRBJ2-2	14	TRBD1	few	CSVGQGAFTGELFF	TGCAGCGTTGGACAGGGGGCCTTCACCGGGGAGCTGTTTTTT
TRBV6-1	TRBJ2-3	15	TRBD2	few	CASRPGLAEIDTQYF	TGTGCCAGCAGGCCGGGACTAGCGGAGATAGATACGCAGTATTTT
TRBV7-9	TRBJ2-4	19	NA	few	CASSGAIFPSVLAMDIQYF	TGTGCCAGCAGCGGGGCCATTTTTCCTAGCGTTCTGGCCATGGACATTCAGTACTTC
TRBV5-1	TRBJ2-1	16	TRBD2	few	CASSFSGRGSYNEQFF	TGCGCCAGCAGCTTTAGCGGGAGAGGGTCCTACAATGAGCAGTTCTTC
TRBV21-1	TRBJ1-5	17	NA	once	CASSKGEGDISNQPQHF	TGTGCCAGCAGCAAAGGAGAGGGGGACATTAGCAATCAGCCCCAGCATTTT
TRBV28	TRBJ2-5	15	TRBD2	few	CASSFALAGQETQYF	TGTGCCAGCAGTTTCGCGCTAGCGGGGCAAGAGACCCAGTACTTC